This T cell receptor beta chain was retrieved from a study of radiation and T cells in renal cell carcinoma. CDR3 length: 13 amino acids. Trimming shortened V by 4 bases and J by 4 bases, and 12 bases separated the two germline ends. Looked up from germline, CDR1 is SGHDT and CDR2 is YYEEEE. TCRdb's copy holds only in-frame clones and misses some; the assay was immunoSEQ multiplex PCR. The sample lists roughly 28,000 clones, 81% occurring once. Time point denoted: blood 2 weeks post-SBRT. Treatment given: 15 Gy SBRT to primary tumor, nephrectomy 4 weeks later. This chain uses TRBV5-6 with TRBJ2-7; D is perhaps TRBD1 or TRBD2 (5 bases each). This specimen consisted of blood, obtained from a patient whose treatment included radiotherapy and nephrectomy. This TCR came from a man between 60 and 75 years old with renal cell carcinoma. The CDR3 loop is CASSLGPQYEQYF. The CDR3 bases are TGTGCCAGCAGCCTGGGACCGCAGTACGAGCAGTACTTC.